The sequence of this TCR beta chain was determined in a study of cytomegalovirus exposure and HLA in healthy donors. Sequenced by immunoSEQ multiplex PCR; TCRdb stores in-frame clones only, minus some. The repertoire holds some 240,000 clones, 80% to 90% seen once, with roughly 2% in the top ten. While the first cohort had fewer than 850 subjects, the donors belonged to the separate validation cohort of about 120 subjects. This TCR derives from a woman aged 18-35 years in good health and CMV-seropositive. Sequencing used PBMCs.

In nucleotides, the CDR3 is TGTGCCAGCAGCGAACGACAGAACACTGAAGCTTTCTTT. The encoded protein is CASSERQNTEAFF. The chain links TRBV7-9 to TRBJ1-1, with no clear D. The CDR3 spans 13 residues. With 5 bases removed from V and 1 base from J, the gap between germline ends came to 8 bases. Germline V lookup: CDR1 SEHNR, CDR2 FQNEAQ (reference sequence).